These T cell receptor beta chains were read from a single sample in a study of blood T cell repertoires in COVID-19. Method: immunoSEQ multiplex PCR; TCRdb's copy keeps in-frame clones and lacks some. Of some 450,000 clones in the sample, more than 70% are singletons; the top ten hold over 10%. Sequenced material: peripheral blood. These receptors all stem from a woman aged 50 to 60 with COVID-19, enrolled during active disease. The CDR3 runs from the conserved cysteine through the conserved F or W. A D gene is named only where the DNA matches it firmly. Clone size is shown for a subset of rows, as once, few, many or a class of expanded clone.

D gene	V gene	J gene	clone size	CDR3 DNA	CDR3 protein
TRBD2	TRBV20-1	TRBJ2-7	NA	TGCAGTGCTAGTCCCCCTAGCGGGGCCTACGAGCAGTACTTC	CSASPPSGAYEQYF
TRBD2	TRBV11-3	TRBJ2-1	NA	TGTGCCAGCTCTCCCGTAGCGGGGTCCTACAATGAGCAGTTCTTC	CASSPVAGSYNEQFF
NA	TRBV7-9	TRBJ1-2	NA	TGTGCCAGCAGCTTGGGGCAAGGCGGCTACACCTTC	CASSLGQGGYTF
NA	TRBV5-1	TRBJ2-7	few	TGCGCCAGCAGCATGACCAACGCCCCGGGGGAGCAGTACTTC	CASSMTNAPGEQYF
TRBD2	TRBV4-1	TRBJ2-6	NA	TGCGCCAGCAGCCTCCCAGCGGGGGGTGATTTAGTGGGCCCTGGGGCCAACGTCCTGACTTTC	CASSLPAGGDLVGPGANVLTF
NA	TRBV3-1/TRBV3-2	TRBJ1-1	few	TGTGCCAGCAGCCAAGAGAGGGGGGGAGCTTTCTTT	CASSQERGGAFF
TRBD2	TRBV6-6	TRBJ2-7	NA	TGTGCCAGCAGTTATAGGTCTAGCGGGGGGAGCTACGAGCAGTACTTC	CASSYRSSGGSYEQYF
NA	TRBV10-3	TRBJ1-6	NA	TGTGCCATCAGTGAGTCTGATAGTTCACCCCTCCACTTT	CAISESDSSPLHF
TRBD1	TRBV19	TRBJ1-1	NA	TGTGCCAGTAGCAACGGACAGGGGTTGAACACTGAAGCTTTCTTT	CASSNGQGLNTEAFF
TRBD1	TRBV4-1	TRBJ1-1	NA	TGCGCCAGCAGCCCCGGACAGGGGGCCGGAAGGATCACTGAAGCTTTCTTT	CASSPGQGAGRITEAFF
TRBD1	TRBV5-4	TRBJ1-2	once	TGTGCCAGCAGCTTGAACAGGGGAGGTGGCTACACCTTC	CASSLNRGGGYTF
NA	TRBV5-1	TRBJ2-1	NA	TGCGCCAGCAGCTTGGGCACTAGCATGGGTGAGCAGTTCTTC	CASSLGTSMGEQFF
TRBD1	TRBV5-1	TRBJ1-2	NA	TGCGCCAGCAGCTTGGAGAGACAGGGTTCCTATGGCTACACCTTC	CASSLERQGSYGYTF
NA	TRBV19	TRBJ1-5	NA	TGTGCCAGTAGTCGGACAGTCAGCAATCAGCCCCAGCATTTT	CASSRTVSNQPQHF
TRBD1	TRBV19	TRBJ1-5	NA	TGTGCCACTACCGGGACAGGGTCTTATAGCAATCAGCCCCAGCATTTT	CATTGTGSYSNQPQHF
TRBD2	TRBV19	TRBJ2-3	NA	TGTGCCAGTAGCCCTCAGACTAGCGGGGGGCCGGATACGCAGTATTTT	CASSPQTSGGPDTQYF
TRBD1	TRBV19	TRBJ1-5	once	TGTGCCAGTAGCCGGACAGGGGATAGCAATCAGCCCCAGCATTTT	CASSRTGDSNQPQHF
TRBD1	TRBV25-1	TRBJ1-1	NA	TGTGCCAGCAGTGAACAGGGGGCCCCTGAAGCTTTCTTT	CASSEQGAPEAFF
NA	TRBV6-5	TRBJ2-3	NA	TGTGCCAGCAGTTTAGCAGATACGCAGTATTTT	CASSLADTQYF
NA	TRBV4-1	TRBJ2-7	NA	TGCGCCAGCAGCCAAGCCCCGAACGGTAACTACGAGCAGTACTTC	CASSQAPNGNYEQYF
NA	TRBV19	TRBJ2-7	NA	TGTGCCAGTAGTATAAAAGGGGGTCACGAGCAGTACTTC	CASSIKGGHEQYF
NA	TRBV7-3	TRBJ2-1	NA	TGTGCCAGCAGCGTACAGGGTATCGGGGAGCAGTTCTTC	CASSVQGIGEQFF
TRBD2	TRBV10-1	TRBJ2-2	NA	TGCGCCAGCAGCGATAGCGGGGGCGTTGATAGCACCGGGGAGCTGTTTTTT	CASSDSGGVDSTGELFF
TRBD1	TRBV5-1	TRBJ1-1	once	TGCGCCAGCCTGTCTGGGACAGGGAACACTGAAGCTTTCTTT	CASLSGTGNTEAFF
TRBD1	TRBV7-8	TRBJ1-4	NA	TGTGCCAGCAGTGGATCGGACAGGGCTAATGAAAAACTGTTTTTT	CASSGSDRANEKLFF
TRBD1	TRBV10-3	TRBJ1-1	NA	TGTGCCATCAGAGGACAGGCGGTGAACACTGAAGCTTTCTTT	CAIRGQAVNTEAFF
TRBD1	TRBV27	TRBJ2-2	NA	TGTGCCAGCAGGATAGGACAGGGCTCCGGGGAGCTGTTTTTT	CASRIGQGSGELFF
NA	TRBV24-1	TRBJ1-2	once	TGTGCCACCATGGGGGCAGTAGAGGATCGCTACACCTTC	CATMGAVEDRYTF